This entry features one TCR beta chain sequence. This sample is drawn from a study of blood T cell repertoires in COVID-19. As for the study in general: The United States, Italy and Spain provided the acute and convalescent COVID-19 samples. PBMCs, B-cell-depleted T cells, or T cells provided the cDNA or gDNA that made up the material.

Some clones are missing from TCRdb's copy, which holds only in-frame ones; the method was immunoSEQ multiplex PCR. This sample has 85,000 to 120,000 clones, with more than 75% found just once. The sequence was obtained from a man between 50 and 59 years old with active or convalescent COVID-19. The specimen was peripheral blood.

CDR3 DNA: TGCGCCACCCCAGCCCGGAGAACCGGGGAGCTGTTTTTT. Its translation is CATPARRTGELFF. The rearrangement joins TRBV10-1 to TRBJ2-2, with D hard to call. Trimming cost V 10 bases and J 5 bases, with 14 bases left between them. This CDR3 is built from 13 residues. Germline CDR1 reads WNHNN; CDR2 reads SYGVQD (reference sequence).